The 9 T cell receptor beta chains given below trace back to one sample, sequenced in a study of blood T cells in healthy people across ages. A second PCR, run for roughly 7 to 11 cycles, used a sample-barcoded 5' primer plus a J-beta primer mix. From the 5' RACE reads, TCRdb called clonotypes with MiXCR, one entry per CDR3 protein. Of hundreds of thousands of distinct CDR3 sequences listed, roughly 48% were seen once; the top ten hold 13%. The source material was blood. All receptors come from a man between 25 and 39 years old in good health.

V usage is TRBV5-1 and J usage is TRBJ1-2; D might be TRBD1 (5 bases). CDR1 and CDR2 from the germline V gene are SGHRS and YFSETQ. V lost 4 bases and J 2 bases, leaving 15 bases between the germline ends. The length of the CDR3 is 15 residues. The CDR3 DNA is TGCGCCAGCAGCGACATTGGGACCGCGAACTATGGCTACACCTTC. Its translation is CASSDIGTANYGYTF. The variable domain in full, with the rest retrieved from reference TRBV5-1 and TRBJ1-2, is KAGVTQTPRYLIKTRGQQVTLSCSPISGHRSVSWYQQTPGQGLQFLFEYFSETQRNKGNFPGRFSGRQFSNSRSEMNVSTLELGDSALYLCASSDIGTANYGYTFGSGTRLTVV.

This clonotype was recorded at least ten times. V and J are TRBV4-1 and TRBJ1-5; 9 bases match TRBD1. The CDR3 contains 15 residues. Per germline, CDR1 MGHRA and CDR2 YSYEKL. With V trimmed by 1 base and J by 3 bases, 1 base remained unmatched. The CDR3 DNA follows: TGCGCCAGCAGCCAAGGGACAGGGGTCAATCAGCCCCAGCATTTT. It is translated as CASSQGTGVNQPQHF.

A few counts support this clonotype. The chain uses TRBV7-8 and TRBJ1-6; D not certain. CDR1 is SGHVS and CDR2 is FQNEAQ in the germline V gene. Trimming removed 1 base at V and 7 bases at J, with 8 bases between. The CDR3 extends over 14 amino acids. CDR3 in DNA: TGTGCCAGCAGCTTAGTTGTGGAAAATTCACCCCTCCACTTT. It is translated as CASSLVVENSPLHF.

The V call is TRBV10-3, the J call TRBJ2-7; possibly TRBD1 or TRBD2 for D (5 bases each). The CDR3 loop spans 15 amino acids. V lost 3 bases and J lost 7, with 19 bases in between. In germline, CDR1 is ENHRY, CDR2 SYGVKD. The CDR3 region is CAISDSGTVWNEQYF. The CDR3 DNA is TGTGCCATCAGTGATTCTGGGACGGTCTGGAATGAGCAGTACTTC.

CDR3: CASSLGLAGVEETQYF. The DNA of the CDR3 is TGCGCCAGCAGCCTGGGATTAGCGGGGGTTGAAGAGACCCAGTACTTC. This chain connects TRBV5-1 to TRBJ2-5; 9 bases are a match to TRBD2. This CDR3 comprises 16 residues. Germline V gives CDR1 SGHRS, CDR2 YFSETQ. The J segment lost 3 bases and the V segment lost 4 bases, leaving 10 bases of the junction unmatched.

This clonotype was picked up a small number of times. The chain is built from TRBV29-1 and TRBJ2-3; maybe TRBD2 (5 bases). CDR1 and CDR2 (germline): SQVTM, ANQGSEA. V was shortened by 0 bases and J by 1 base, with 20 bases between the two germline ends. CDR3 length equals 18 residues. The DNA for the CDR3 is TGCAGCGTTGAAGATCCAAGGAGTGCGCGTAGCGGCACAGATACGCAGTATTTT. As protein: CSVEDPRSARSGTDTQYF.

The CDR3 sequence is CASSKDRISSYEQYF. The CDR3 nucleotides read TGTGCCAGCAGCAAGGACAGGATCTCCTCCTACGAGCAGTACTTC. The V and J genes are TRBV7-9 and TRBJ2-7; 7 bases line up with TRBD1. V was clipped by 5 bases and J by 0 bases; unmatched bases: 7. Germline loops: CDR1 SEHNR, CDR2 FQNEAQ (reference sequence). This CDR3 region has 15 residues.

The genes are TRBV18 and TRBJ2-5; 7 bases agree with TRBD1. The CDR3 is 15 amino acids. V shed 5 bases and J 1 base; nucleotides not matched to a gene: 7. From germline, CDR1 is KGHSH and CDR2 LQKENI. The CDR3: CASSSGQVLQETQYF. CDR3 DNA: TGTGCCAGCTCATCCGGACAGGTCCTCCAAGAGACCCAGTACTTC. Together with reference TRBV18 and TRBJ2-5, the CDR3 gives the full variable domain: NAGVMQNPRHLVRRRGQEARLRCSPMKGHSHVYWYRQLPEEGLKFMVYLQKENIIDESGMPKERFSAEFPKEGPSILRIQQVVRGDSAAYFCASSSGQVLQETQYFGPGTRLLVL.

The gene calls are TRBV24-1 and TRBJ2-5, with 9 bases lining up with TRBD1. The CDR3 is 17 amino acids. J lost 0 bases, V lost 3 bases, and 7 bases had no gene match. CDR1 and CDR2 (germline): KGHDR, SFDVKD. CDR3 region: CATSDAGTGLYQETQYF. The CDR3 bases are TGTGCCACCAGTGATGCCGGGACAGGGCTGTACCAAGAGACCCAGTACTTC.